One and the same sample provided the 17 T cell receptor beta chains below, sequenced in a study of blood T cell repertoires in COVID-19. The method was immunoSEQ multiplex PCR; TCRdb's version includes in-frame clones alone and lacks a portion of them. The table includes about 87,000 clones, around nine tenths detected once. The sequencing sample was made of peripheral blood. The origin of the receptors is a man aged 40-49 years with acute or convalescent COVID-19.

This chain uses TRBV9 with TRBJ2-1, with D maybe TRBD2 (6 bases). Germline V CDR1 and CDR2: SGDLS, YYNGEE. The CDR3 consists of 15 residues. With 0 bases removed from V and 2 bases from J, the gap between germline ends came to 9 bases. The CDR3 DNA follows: TGTGCCAGCAGCGTAGTAGGAGGGACCTACAATGAGCAGTTCTTC. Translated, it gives CASSVVGGTYNEQFF.

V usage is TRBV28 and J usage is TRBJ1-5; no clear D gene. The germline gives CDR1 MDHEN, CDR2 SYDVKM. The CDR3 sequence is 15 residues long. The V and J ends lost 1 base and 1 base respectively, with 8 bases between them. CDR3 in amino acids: CASSLLQTSNQPQHF. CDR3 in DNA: TGTGCCAGCAGTTTATTACAGACCAGCAATCAGCCCCAGCATTTT.

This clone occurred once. CDR3 in DNA: TGTGCCAGCAGCGTAAGGGATATAACCGGAGGGACCCAGTACTTC. Encoded protein: CASSVRDITGGTQYF. V gene TRBV9 combines with J gene TRBJ2-5, with a possible D match to TRBD2 (5 bases). V was clipped by 1 base and J by 7 bases, with 17 bases between them. Germline V lookup: CDR1 SGDLS, CDR2 YYNGEE. The CDR3 is 15 amino acids.

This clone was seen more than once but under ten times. CDR3 in DNA: TGTGCCAGCAGCTTGCCAGCGGCACTTGAGCAGTTCTTC. Amino acid sequence: CASSLPAALEQFF. This chain links TRBV11-2 with TRBJ2-1, with D maybe TRBD2 (5 bases). Trimming cost V 3 bases and J 9 bases, with 12 bases left between them. Germline V lookup: CDR1 SGHAT, CDR2 FQNNGV. There are 13 residues in the CDR3.

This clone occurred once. This CDR3 is CASSQDRYNSPLHF. The CDR3 DNA reads as TGCGCCAGCAGCCAGGACAGATATAATTCACCCCTCCACTTT. The rearrangement links TRBV4-3 to TRBJ1-6, with a tentative D call TRBD1 (6 bases). The CDR3 contains 14 residues. Trimming cost V 3 bases and J 4 bases, with 7 bases left between them. Germline loops: CDR1 LGHNA, CDR2 YSLEER.

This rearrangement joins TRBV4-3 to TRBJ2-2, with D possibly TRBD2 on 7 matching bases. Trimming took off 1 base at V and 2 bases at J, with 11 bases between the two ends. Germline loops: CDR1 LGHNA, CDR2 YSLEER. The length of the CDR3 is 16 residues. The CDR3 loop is CASSQAGGANTGELFF. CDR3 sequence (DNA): TGCGCCAGCAGCCAAGCTGGGGGGGCCAACACCGGGGAGCTGTTTTTT.

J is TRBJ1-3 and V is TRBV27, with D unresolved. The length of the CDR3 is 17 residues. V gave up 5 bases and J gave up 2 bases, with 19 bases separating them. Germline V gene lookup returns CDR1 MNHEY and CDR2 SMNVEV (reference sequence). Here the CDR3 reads CASSPRVPRGPGNTIYF. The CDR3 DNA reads TGTGCCAGCAGTCCCCGGGTCCCCCGAGGCCCTGGAAACACCATATATTTT.

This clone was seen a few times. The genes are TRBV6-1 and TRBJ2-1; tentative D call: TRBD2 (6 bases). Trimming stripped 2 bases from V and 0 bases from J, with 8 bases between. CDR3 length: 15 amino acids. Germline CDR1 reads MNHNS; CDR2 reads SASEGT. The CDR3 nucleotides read TGTGCCAGCAGTGAATTCGGGAGCTCCTACAATGAGCAGTTCTTC. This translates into CASSEFGSSYNEQFF.

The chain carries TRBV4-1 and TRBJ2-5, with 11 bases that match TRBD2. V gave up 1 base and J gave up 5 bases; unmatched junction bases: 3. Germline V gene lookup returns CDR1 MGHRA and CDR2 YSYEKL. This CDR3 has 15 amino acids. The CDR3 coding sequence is TGCGCCAGCAGCCAAGTAGCGGGGGGGTTGGAGACCCAGTACTTC. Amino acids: CASSQVAGGLETQYF.

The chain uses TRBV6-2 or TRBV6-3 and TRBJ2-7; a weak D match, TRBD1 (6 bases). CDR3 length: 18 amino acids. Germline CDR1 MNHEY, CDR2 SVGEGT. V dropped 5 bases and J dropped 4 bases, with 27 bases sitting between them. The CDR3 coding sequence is TGTGCCAGCAGTCCGACCTTTACACCGACAGGCAGTTTTTACGAGCAGTACTTC. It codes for CASSPTFTPTGSFYEQYF.

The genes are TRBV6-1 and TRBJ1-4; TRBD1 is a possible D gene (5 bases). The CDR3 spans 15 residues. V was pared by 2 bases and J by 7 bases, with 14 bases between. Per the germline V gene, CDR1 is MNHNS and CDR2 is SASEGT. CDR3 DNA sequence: TGTGCCAGCAGTGAAAGGGGCGGTCGGAGTGAAAAACTGTTTTTT. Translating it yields CASSERGGRSEKLFF.

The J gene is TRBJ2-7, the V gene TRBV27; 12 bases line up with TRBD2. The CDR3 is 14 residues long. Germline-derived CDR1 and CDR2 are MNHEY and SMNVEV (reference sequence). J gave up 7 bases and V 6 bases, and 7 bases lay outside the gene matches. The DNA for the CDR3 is TGTGCCAGCAGCCCCGCGCTAGCGGGAGGGGAGCAGTACTTC. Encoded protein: CASSPALAGGEQYF.

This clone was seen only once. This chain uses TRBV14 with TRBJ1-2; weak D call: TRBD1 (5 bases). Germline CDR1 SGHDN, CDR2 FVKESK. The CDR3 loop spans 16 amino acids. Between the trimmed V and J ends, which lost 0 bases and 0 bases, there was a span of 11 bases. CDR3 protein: CASSQDRGSANYGYTF. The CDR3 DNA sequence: TGTGCCAGCAGCCAAGATAGGGGCAGCGCTAACTATGGCTACACCTTC.

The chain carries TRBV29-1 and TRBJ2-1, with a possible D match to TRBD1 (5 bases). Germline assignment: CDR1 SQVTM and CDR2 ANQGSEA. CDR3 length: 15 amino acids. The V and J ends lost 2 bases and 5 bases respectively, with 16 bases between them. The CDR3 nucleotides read TGCAGCGTTGAAAGACAGACCCTGTACGACAATGAGCAGTTCTTC. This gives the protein CSVERQTLYDNEQFF.

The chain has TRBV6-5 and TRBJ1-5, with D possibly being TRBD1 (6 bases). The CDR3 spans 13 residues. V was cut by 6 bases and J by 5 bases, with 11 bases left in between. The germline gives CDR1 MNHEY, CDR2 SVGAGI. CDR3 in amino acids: CASRIRGDQPQHF. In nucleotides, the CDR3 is TGTGCCAGCAGGATCAGGGGCGATCAGCCCCAGCATTTT.

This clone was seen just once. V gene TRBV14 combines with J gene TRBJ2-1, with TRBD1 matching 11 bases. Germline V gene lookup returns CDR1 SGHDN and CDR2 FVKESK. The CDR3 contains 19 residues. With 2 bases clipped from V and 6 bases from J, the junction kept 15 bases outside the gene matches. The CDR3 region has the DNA TGTGCCAGCAGCCAAAGATCACCAAGCTCCGGGACAGGGGGCAATGAGCAGTTCTTC. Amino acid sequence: CASSQRSPSSGTGGNEQFF.

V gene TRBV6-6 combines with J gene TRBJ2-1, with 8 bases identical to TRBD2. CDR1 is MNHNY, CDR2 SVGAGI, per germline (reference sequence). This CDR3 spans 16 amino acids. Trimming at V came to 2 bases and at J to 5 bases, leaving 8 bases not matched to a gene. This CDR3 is CASSYPAGTSHNEQFF. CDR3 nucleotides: TGTGCCAGCAGTTACCCAGCCGGGACTAGTCACAATGAGCAGTTCTTC.